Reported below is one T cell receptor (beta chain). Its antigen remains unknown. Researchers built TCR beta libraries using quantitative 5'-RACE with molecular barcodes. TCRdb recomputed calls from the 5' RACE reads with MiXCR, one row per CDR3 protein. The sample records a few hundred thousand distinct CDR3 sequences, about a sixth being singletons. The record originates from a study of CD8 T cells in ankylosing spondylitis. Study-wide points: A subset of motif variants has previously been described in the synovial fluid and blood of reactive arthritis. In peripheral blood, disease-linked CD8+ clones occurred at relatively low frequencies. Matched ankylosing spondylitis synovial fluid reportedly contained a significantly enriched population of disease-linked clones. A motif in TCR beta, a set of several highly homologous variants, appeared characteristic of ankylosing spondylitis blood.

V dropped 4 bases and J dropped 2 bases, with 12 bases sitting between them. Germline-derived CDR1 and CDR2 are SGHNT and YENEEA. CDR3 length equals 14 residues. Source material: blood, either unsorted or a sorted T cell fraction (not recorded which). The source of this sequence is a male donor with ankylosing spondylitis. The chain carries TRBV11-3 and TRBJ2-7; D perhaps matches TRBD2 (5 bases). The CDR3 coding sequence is TGTGCCAGCAGCTCAGAGCGGTCCGCCTACGAGCAGTACTTC. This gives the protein CASSSERSAYEQYF.